This T cell receptor (beta chain) was sequenced for a study of blood T cell repertoires in COVID-19. Study-level information: Samples of COVID-19 (acute and convalescent) were obtained from the United States, Italy and Spain. PBMCs, B-cell-depleted T cells, or T cells were the source of the cDNA or gDNA that made up the material.

Sequenced by immunoSEQ multiplex PCR; TCRdb stores in-frame clones only, minus some. Of roughly 15,000 clones in the sample, around 89% were seen once. The clonotype originates from a human donor in a cohort sampled during active COVID-19. The specimen was peripheral blood.

The DNA for the CDR3 is TGTGCCAGCAGCCAAGTGCCGGGAAACACTGAAGCTTTCTTT. This translates into CASSQVPGNTEAFF. The chain has TRBV3-1 (or the pseudogene TRBV3-2) and TRBJ1-1; D gene ambiguous. The V gene's germline CDR1 is LGHDT and CDR2 YNNKEL (reference sequence). Trimming shortened V by 1 base and J by 2 bases, and 8 bases separated the two germline ends. This CDR3 spans 14 amino acids.